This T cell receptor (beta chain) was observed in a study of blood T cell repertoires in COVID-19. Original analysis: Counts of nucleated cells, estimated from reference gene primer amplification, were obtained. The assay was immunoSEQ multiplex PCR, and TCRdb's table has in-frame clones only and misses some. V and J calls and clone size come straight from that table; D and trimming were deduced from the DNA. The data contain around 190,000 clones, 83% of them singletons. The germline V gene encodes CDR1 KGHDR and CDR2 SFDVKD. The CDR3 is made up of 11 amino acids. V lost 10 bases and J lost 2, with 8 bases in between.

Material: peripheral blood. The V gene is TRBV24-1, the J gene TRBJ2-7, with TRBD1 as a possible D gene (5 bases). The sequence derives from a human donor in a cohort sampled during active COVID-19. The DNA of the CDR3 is TGTGCCACGCAGGGTCCCTACGAGCAGTACTTC. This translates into CATQGPYEQYF.